Below, 24 T cell receptor beta chains from the same sample are listed, as sequenced in a study of Tregs in tolerant kidney transplant recipients. Mixed chimerism was transient after nonmyeloablative marrow transplants from related graft donors. Libraries were prepared by immunoSEQ multiplex PCR; TCRdb keeps only in-frame clonotypes and omits some of them. In total, the table holds thousands of clones. Here the sequenced sample was CD4+ T cells from blood (PBMCs), taken 6 months after the transplant. The receptors originated from a human patient who received a combined kidney and bone marrow transplant. Some T cells may be transferred from the graft donor.

On this clone itself: The missing CDR3 end, 3 residues past where the read stops, is filled in from the germline J gene. This rearrangement joins TRBV7-2 to TRBJ1-4, with TRBD1 as a possible D gene (6 bases). CDR1 is SGHTA, CDR2 FQGNSA, per germline. Trimming shortened V by 5 bases and J by 10 bases, and 17 bases separated the two germline ends. This CDR3 spans 14 amino acids. The part of the CDR3 DNA that was read is TGTGCCAGCAGCCAGTCGACGGACAGAGCAAAA. It specifies CASSQSTDRAK. The entire CDR3 protein reads CASSQSTDRAKLFF.

On this clone itself: The CDR3 extends 3 residues past the end of the read, so its final part is completed from the germline J gene. This chain joins TRBV7-6 and TRBJ2-3, with 11 bases aligning to TRBD2. With 6 bases clipped from V and 0 bases from J, the junction kept 5 bases outside the gene matches. The CDR3 spans 16 residues. Germline values: CDR1 SGHVS, CDR2 FNYEAQ. The covered CDR3 bases are TGTGCCAGCAGGCAAACTAGCGGGGGTAGCACAGATACG. This gives the protein CASRQTSGGSTDT. The full CDR3 sequence reads CASRQTSGGSTDTQYF.

As regards this clone: The read finishes 3 residues shy of the CDR3 end, and the germline J gene is used to complete it. The chain employs TRBV30 and TRBJ2-3; 9 bases align to TRBD2. The germline CDR1 and CDR2 sequences are GTSNPN and SVGIG (reference sequence). Trimming cost V 0 bases and J 0 bases; bases outside gene matches: 13. CDR3 size: 19 residues. The CDR3 reads CAWSVQGSGSIRSTDTQYF. CDR3 DNA, as far as it was read: TGTGCCTGGAGTGTACAAGGTAGCGGGAGTATTCGGAGCACAGATACG. The full variable domain, its missing parts supplied by reference TRBV30 and TRBJ2-3, is SQTIHQWPATLVQPVGSPLSLECTVEGTSNPNLYWYRQAAGRGLQLLFYSVGIGQISSEVPQNLSASRPQDRQFILSSKKLLLSDSGFYLCAWSVQGSGSIRSTDTQYFGPGTRLTVL.

Comments on this clone: The CDR3 end is not reached by the read, which stops 3 residues before it; the germline J gene fills it in. The chain carries TRBV7-2 and TRBJ2-7; 8 positions match TRBD1. The ends lost 4 bases at V and 2 bases at J; junction bases unmatched: 7. CDR1 is SGHTA, CDR2 FQGNSA, per germline. This CDR3 is 15 amino acids long. CDR3 sequence reads: CASSSWDRMTYEQYF. The part of the CDR3 DNA that was read is TGTGCCAGCAGCTCCTGGGACAGGATGACCTACGAG.

Worth noting for this clone: The read is 3 residues too short to cover the CDR3 end, so that end is filled in from the germline J gene. V and J are TRBV18 and TRBJ2-7, with TRBD1 as a possible D gene (5 bases). V lost 1 base, J lost 3 bases, and 10 bases lay in between. The CDR3 extends over 14 amino acids. Per the germline V gene, CDR1 is KGHSH and CDR2 is LQKENI. CDR3 DNA, as far as it was read: TGTGCCAGCTCACCACGGAAAGGGGACTACGAG. This encodes CASSPRKGDYE. The full CDR3 sequence reads CASSPRKGDYEQYF.

Measured by frequency, this clone is medium-sized. The missing CDR3 end, 3 residues past where the read stops, is filled in from the germline J gene. This rearrangement joins TRBV20-1 to TRBJ2-5; TRBD1 matches 9 bases. Looked up from germline, CDR1 is DFQATT and CDR2 is SNEGSKA (reference sequence). CDR3 size: 15 residues. The J segment lost 4 bases and the V segment lost 5 bases, leaving 11 bases of the junction unmatched. CDR3 DNA, as far as it was read: TGCAGTGCTCAGAAAGGTACAGGGGGCGGAGAGACC. Translating it yields CSAQKGTGGGET. The complete CDR3 sequence is CSAQKGTGGGETQYF.

CDR3 DNA, as far as it was read: TGCAGTGCTAGACCCCCCCCGGGTAGCGGGAGGGAGGATGAG. Protein product: CSARPPPGSGREDE. The entire CDR3 protein reads CSARPPPGSGREDEQFF. This chain uses TRBV20-1 with TRBJ2-1, with 11 bases that match TRBD2. The read terminates 3 residues before the CDR3 end, so the remaining end is supplied by the germline J gene. V dropped 2 bases and J dropped 8; count of bases not matched to a gene: 14. The CDR3 loop spans 17 amino acids. Germline assignment: CDR1 DFQATT and CDR2 SNEGSKA (reference sequence).

About this clone: With the read ending 3 residues before the CDR3 end, the germline J gene is used to fill in that end. The chain employs TRBV30 and TRBJ2-5; the D gene is possibly TRBD1 (6 bases). The CDR3 is 14 residues long. Germline lookup yields CDR1 GTSNPN and CDR2 SVGIG (reference sequence). Trimming took off 0 bases at V and 6 bases at J, with 14 bases between the two ends. The DNA read from the CDR3 is TGTGCCTGGAGTGTAGGGGGTGCTTCCCAGACC. The encoded protein is CAWSVGGASQT. The full CDR3 is CAWSVGGASQTQYF.

The covered CDR3 bases are TGTGCCAGCGGACTAGAATCTAGCACCGGGGAG. It translates to CASGLESSTGE. The complete CDR3 sequence is CASGLESSTGELFF. The genes are TRBV2 and TRBJ2-2; 7 positions agree with TRBD2. Sequencing ends 3 residues short of the CDR3 end; the germline J gene provides the rest. Germline values: CDR1 SNHLY, CDR2 FYNNEI. Trimming cost V 8 bases and J 4 bases; bases outside gene matches: 7. The CDR3 has 14 amino acids.

Points on this clone: The read comes to an end 3 residues before the CDR3 does, leaving the germline J gene to fill in the end. This chain connects TRBV7-2 to TRBJ2-1; 7 positions match TRBD2. CDR3 length: 14 amino acids. Germline loops: CDR1 SGHTA, CDR2 FQGNSA. V trimming: 6 bases; J trimming: 7 bases; junction bases outside the gene matches: 9. The CDR3 here is CASRQLGLENEQFF. CDR3 DNA, as far as it was read: TGTGCCAGCAGACAATTAGGACTAGAAAATGAG.

Regarding this clone: The CDR3 end falls 3 residues outside the read, so it is completed with the germline J gene. The chain recombines TRBV28 with TRBJ2-4; D ambiguous. The V end lost 7 bases, the J end lost 5 bases, and 6 bases lay between the germline ends. The germline V gene has CDR1 MDHEN and CDR2 SYDVKM. CDR3 length equals 11 residues. The CDR3 loop reads CASNAENIQYF. The sequenced part of the CDR3 DNA is TGTGCCAGCAACGCAGAAAACATT. Complete variable domain (other parts from reference TRBV28 and TRBJ2-4): DVKVTQSSRYLVKRTGEKVFLECVQDMDHENMFWYRQDPGLGLRLIYFSYDVKMKEKGDIPEGYSVSREKKERFSLILESASTNQTSMYLCASNAENIQYFGAGTRLSVL.

Comment on this clone: The read ends 3 residues shy of where the CDR3 ends; the end is completed using the germline J gene. The chain employs TRBV2 and TRBJ1-5, with TRBD1 matching over 9 bases. Per the germline V gene, CDR1 is SNHLY and CDR2 is FYNNEI. CDR3 length: 14 residues. After removal of 4 bases from V and 6 bases from J, the junction contained 4 bases not matched to a gene. CDR3 bases read: TGTGCCAGCAGTGTAACAGGGGGCCTTCAGCCC. This sequence encodes CASSVTGGLQP. The full CDR3 protein reads CASSVTGGLQPQHF.

This clone registers medium-sized by frequency. The read finishes 3 residues shy of the CDR3 end, and the germline J gene is used to complete it. The chain carries TRBV16 and TRBJ2-1, with 7 bases lining up with TRBD1. Per the germline V gene, CDR1 is KGHSY and CDR2 is FQNENV. CDR3 length: 14 residues. Trimming at V came to 0 bases and at J to 9 bases, leaving 5 bases not matched to a gene. The CDR3 loop is CASSQSHPGGEQFF. The part of the CDR3 DNA that was read is TGTGCCAGCAGCCAATCCCACCCAGGGGGTGAG.

The CDR3 DNA, read in part, is TGTGCCAGCAGCCGACAGGGCGGGCAGCCC. It codes for CASSRQGGQP. The whole CDR3 sequence reads CASSRQGGQPQHF. The rearrangement links TRBV5-8 to TRBJ1-5; the match to TRBD1 covers 7 bases. The read gets to within 3 residues of the CDR3 end, and the germline J gene fills in the rest. This CDR3 spans 13 amino acids. CDR1 SGHTS and CDR2 YDEGEE come from the germline V gene. The ends lost 4 bases at V and 7 bases at J; junction bases unmatched: 5.

Judged by frequency, this clone is large. Here the CDR3 reads CASSLIGSSTDTQYF. The part of the CDR3 DNA that was read is TGTGCCAGCAGCTTAATCGGGTCTAGCACAGATACG. The genes are TRBV7-3 and TRBJ2-3; D remains unclear. The CDR3 end is not reached by the read, which stops 3 residues before it; the germline J gene fills it in. V was cut by 1 base and J by 0 bases, with 8 bases left in between. This CDR3 has 15 amino acids. Germline values: CDR1 SGHTA, CDR2 FQGTGA.

Note on this clone: Read data end 3 residues before the CDR3 end; the end is taken from the germline J gene. The V gene is TRBV2, the J gene TRBJ2-7, with D tentatively TRBD1 (6 bases). CDR1 and CDR2 (germline): SNHLY, FYNNEI. The CDR3 totals 14 residues. Trimming removed 6 bases from V and 0 bases from J, with 12 bases in between. CDR3 bases read: TGTGCCAGCAGAGAGGACAGCCTCTCCTACGAG. Translated: CASREDSLSYE. The complete CDR3 reads CASREDSLSYEQYF.

With respect to this clone: The CDR3 is cut off 3 residues early in the read; its end comes from the germline J gene. The chain carries TRBV20-1 and TRBJ2-5, with 7 bases that match TRBD2. The trim removed 2 bases at V and 1 base at J, leaving 7 bases unmatched. The CDR3 loop spans 15 amino acids. The germline CDR1 and CDR2 sequences are DFQATT and SNEGSKA (reference sequence). This CDR3 reads CSARKASGFQETQYF. The sequenced CDR3 bases are TGCAGTGCTAGAAAGGCTAGCGGTTTCCAAGAGACC.

In terms of frequency, this clone is medium-sized. The sequence runs out 3 residues before the end of the CDR3; the remainder is reconstructed from the germline J gene. The V and J genes are TRBV20-1 and TRBJ2-3; TRBD2 aligns across 10 bases. V dropped 3 bases and J dropped 4; count of bases not matched to a gene: 4. The CDR3 is 14 residues long. The germline V gene has CDR1 DFQATT and CDR2 SNEGSKA (reference sequence). The CDR3 sequence is CSAREREGSDTQYF. CDR3 DNA, as far as it was read: TGCAGTGCTAGGGAGCGGGAGGGCTCAGATACG.

Concerning this clone: The read halts 3 residues ahead of the CDR3 end, with the missing end drawn from the germline J gene. The J gene is TRBJ1-2, the V gene TRBV28, with D maybe TRBD1 (5 bases). This CDR3 is built from 16 residues. Trimming removed 8 bases at V and 4 bases at J, with 23 bases between. Germline CDR1 reads MDHEN; CDR2 reads SYDVKM. The CDR3 here is CASLTPKAGPVYGYTF. Incomplete CDR3 DNA: TGTGCCAGCCTGACCCCGAAGGCAGGGCCTGTCTATGGC.

Points on this clone: The read stops 3 residues short of the end of the CDR3; the missing end is completed from the germline J gene. The V gene is TRBV19, the J gene TRBJ2-2; 11 bases match TRBD2. The length of the CDR3 is 17 residues. Germline CDR1 is LNHDA and CDR2 is SQIVND (reference sequence). V shed 5 bases and J 4 bases; nucleotides not matched to a gene: 9. CDR3 residues: CASSPYSGRALTGELFF. Partial CDR3 DNA: TGTGCCAGTAGTCCTTATAGCGGGAGGGCCCTCACCGGGGAG.

As for this clone: The read comes to an end 3 residues before the CDR3 does, leaving the germline J gene to fill in the end. The chain couples TRBV4-2 to TRBJ2-3, with no clear D. CDR1 is LGHNA, CDR2 YNFKEQ, per germline. This CDR3 is 13 amino acids long. The germline V and J ends were trimmed by 4 bases and 5 bases, with 10 bases remaining between them. The chain's CDR3 is CASSPYPGDTQYF. The DNA read from the CDR3 is TGTGCCAGCAGCCCGTACCCCGGAGATACG.

Comment on this clone: Read data end 3 residues before the CDR3 end; the end is taken from the germline J gene. The J gene is TRBJ2-1, the V gene TRBV13; 12 bases line up with TRBD2. This CDR3 has 20 amino acids. V dropped 5 bases and J dropped 1; count of bases not matched to a gene: 15. The germline CDR1 and CDR2 sequences are PRHDT and FYEKMQ (reference sequence). Here the CDR3 reads CASSNWVGLAGGSSYNEQFF. CDR3 DNA, as far as it was read: TGTGCCAGCAGCAACTGGGTGGGTCTAGCGGGAGGGTCTTCCTACAATGAG.

In regard to this clone: Read coverage stops 3 residues before the CDR3 terminus; the germline J gene supplies the remainder. The J gene is TRBJ2-1, the V gene TRBV7-2; possibly TRBD2 for D (5 bases). V gave up 1 base and J gave up 8 bases, with 12 bases separating them. The CDR3 has 14 residues. Germline V CDR1 and CDR2: SGHTA, FQGNSA. The CDR3 loop reads CASSLGGPVDEQFF. Incomplete CDR3 DNA: TGTGCCAGCAGCTTAGGAGGGCCAGTGGATGAG.

With respect to this clone: The read terminates 3 residues ahead of where the CDR3 ends, so the germline J gene completes it. This rearrangement joins TRBV6-2 or TRBV6-3 to TRBJ2-7, with a weak D call TRBD2 (5 bases). Trimming took off 5 bases at V and 4 bases at J, with 21 bases between the two ends. Germline assignment: CDR1 MNHEY and CDR2 SVGEGT. This CDR3 is 16 amino acids long. Here the CDR3 reads CASSASGAVRWYEQYF. Incomplete CDR3 DNA: TGTGCCAGCAGTGCCTCCGGAGCGGTACGTTGGTACGAG.